Each of the 22 T cell receptor beta chains below was sequenced from the same sample in a study of blood T cell repertoires in COVID-19. Libraries were prepared by immunoSEQ multiplex PCR; TCRdb keeps only in-frame clonotypes and omits some of them. The sample lists roughly 150,000 clones, 75% to 90% seen once, with roughly 9% in the top ten. Source material: peripheral blood. The source is a woman at least 80 years old with active or convalescent COVID-19.

V gene TRBV27 combines with J gene TRBJ2-5, with D tentatively TRBD2 (5 bases). Germline assignment: CDR1 MNHEY and CDR2 SMNVEV (reference sequence). The CDR3 is 16 residues long. The V and J ends lost 0 bases and 1 base respectively, with 12 bases between them. DNA of the CDR3: TGTGCCAGCAGTTTATCGGGGAGCCTTCTCCAAGAGACCCAGTACTTC. It codes for CASSLSGSLLQETQYF.

The chain joins TRBV10-3 to TRBJ1-4; D remains ambiguous. Germline V gives CDR1 ENHRY, CDR2 SYGVKD. There are 13 residues in the CDR3. With 2 bases removed from V and 10 bases from J, the gap between germline ends came to 11 bases. The CDR3 region has the DNA TGTGCCATCAGTGAGCCGGGTGGTGGAAAACTGTTTTTT. Translated: CAISEPGGGKLFF.

This chain uses TRBV27 with TRBJ2-7; a weak D match, TRBD2 (7 bases). The CDR3 consists of 15 residues. The V gene lost 3 bases and the J gene lost 2 bases, with 14 bases spanning the gap. CDR1 and CDR2 (germline): MNHEY, SMNVEV (reference sequence). The CDR3 DNA sequence: TGTGCCAGCAGTTTGGGGCAGGGGAGGGCCTACGAGCAGTACTTC. Translation: CASSLGQGRAYEQYF.

The chain has TRBV6-2 or TRBV6-3 and TRBJ2-7; the match to TRBD1 covers 9 bases. V was pared by 2 bases and J by 2 bases, with 4 bases of the junction left unmatched. The CDR3 extends over 15 amino acids. CDR1 and CDR2 from the germline V gene are MNHEY and SVGEGT. The CDR3 coding sequence is TGTGCCAGCAGTTACGATGACAGGGGGGCCTACGAGCAGTACTTC. Protein sequence: CASSYDDRGAYEQYF.

The genes are TRBV3-1 (or the pseudogene TRBV3-2) and TRBJ2-3; possible D gene TRBD2, 6 bases. V gave up 6 bases and J gave up 13 bases, with 23 bases separating them. Germline CDR1 and CDR2: LGHDT and YNNKEL (reference sequence). The CDR3 sequence is 14 residues long. The CDR3 loop reads CASSLFRDSPEEYF. As DNA, the CDR3 is TGTGCCAGCAGTCTTTTCCGGGACTCCCCAGAGGAGTATTTT.

The V and J genes are TRBV27 and TRBJ1-3; D perhaps matches TRBD1 (6 bases). V was pared by 2 bases and J by 4 bases, with 18 bases between. This CDR3 has 17 residues. Germline V gives CDR1 MNHEY, CDR2 SMNVEV (reference sequence). The CDR3 sequence is CASSLTPPGVRGNTIYF. DNA of the CDR3: TGTGCCAGCAGTTTAACCCCCCCAGGGGTAAGAGGAAACACCATATATTTT.

The genes are TRBV20-1 and TRBJ1-1; D is undetermined. Germline V gene lookup returns CDR1 DFQATT and CDR2 SNEGSKA (reference sequence). The ends were cut back, 6 bases at V and 7 bases at J, with 12 bases in the middle. This CDR3 is 11 amino acids long. CDR3 sequence (DNA): TGCAGTGCCCAAAAGGAGTTTGAAGCTTTCTTT. Its protein product is CSAQKEFEAFF.

This chain's CDR3 is CASSTLGGAGYGYTF. The DNA of the CDR3 is TGTGCCAGTAGTACCCTGGGAGGGGCCGGCTATGGCTACACCTTC. The chain has TRBV19 and TRBJ1-2, with D maybe TRBD1 (5 bases). Trimming took off 4 bases at V and 4 bases at J, with 16 bases between the two ends. The CDR3 is made up of 15 amino acids. Germline CDR1 reads LNHDA; CDR2 reads SQIVND (reference sequence).

This CDR3 reads CASSVNSNTGYSNQPQHF. The CDR3 region has the DNA TGCGCCAGCAGTGTTAACAGTAACACAGGCTATAGCAATCAGCCCCAGCATTTT. The chain has TRBV10-2 and TRBJ1-5; weak D call: TRBD1 (5 bases). CDR1 is WSHSY, CDR2 SAAADI, per germline. This CDR3 comprises 18 residues. V lost 4 bases to trimming and J lost 0 bases, with 19 bases between them.

Worth noting for this clone: This specimen includes other DNA sequences encoding the same CDR3. The rearrangement uses TRBV5-1 and TRBJ2-3, with unresolved D. Trimming took off 0 bases at V and 0 bases at J, with 8 bases between the two ends. This CDR3 region has 15 residues. The germline gives CDR1 SGHRS, CDR2 YFSETQ. CDR3 region: CASSLALSSTDTQYF. For the CDR3, the DNA is TGCGCCAGCAGCTTGGCCCTGTCGAGCACAGATACGCAGTATTTT. Full variable domain (remainder filled in from reference TRBV5-1 and TRBJ2-3): KAGVTQTPRYLIKTRGQQVTLSCSPISGHRSVSWYQQTPGQGLQFLFEYFSETQRNKGNFPGRFSGRQFSNSRSEMNVSTLELGDSALYLCASSLALSSTDTQYFGPGTRLTVL.

V is TRBV5-1 and J is TRBJ2-6, with D possibly matching TRBD2 (5 bases). V lost 4 bases, J lost 2 bases, and 13 bases lay in between. The CDR3 is 16 amino acids. The germline V gene encodes CDR1 SGHRS and CDR2 YFSETQ. CDR3: CASSPLVGAGANVLTF. The CDR3 nucleotides read TGCGCCAGCAGCCCTTTGGTCGGGGCTGGGGCCAACGTCCTGACTTTC.

The rearrangement joins TRBV9 to TRBJ2-5, with 8 bases matching TRBD2. This CDR3 has 15 residues. The trim removed 3 bases at V and 5 bases at J, leaving 9 bases unmatched. The germline CDR1 and CDR2 sequences are SGDLS and YYNGEE. The DNA for the CDR3 is TGTGCCAGCAGCGCCCGACTAGCGTTTGAGGAGACCCAGTACTTC. The encoded protein is CASSARLAFEETQYF.

This clone came up a few times. V and J are TRBV18 and TRBJ1-2; D remains unclear. The CDR3 loop spans 15 amino acids. Germline V CDR1 and CDR2: KGHSH, LQKENI. V lost 2 bases and J 0 bases, leaving 10 bases between the germline ends. CDR3 bases: TGTGCCAGCTCACCAGAGGGCCTAGCTAACTATGGCTACACCTTC. Its translation is CASSPEGLANYGYTF.

The chain links TRBV30 to TRBJ2-7, with 7 bases aligning to TRBD2. Germline V gene sequence: CDR1 GTSNPN, CDR2 SVGIG (reference sequence). The CDR3 sequence is 16 residues long. Losses at the gene ends were 1 base for V and 7 bases for J; bases not matched to a gene: 16. The CDR3 loop reads CAWSEGSGRDGGEQYF. Here the CDR3 DNA reads TGTGCCTGGAGTGAAGGGAGTGGTCGGGACGGGGGGGAGCAGTACTTC.

This chain links TRBV5-5 with TRBJ2-5, with unresolved D. This CDR3 is built from 16 residues. In germline, CDR1 is SGHKS, CDR2 YYEKEE (reference sequence). V was trimmed by 4 bases and J by 3 bases, leaving 19 bases between them. The CDR3 region is CASSPPEMRREETQYF. CDR3 coding DNA: TGTGCCAGCAGCCCTCCGGAGATGAGGCGAGAAGAGACCCAGTACTTC.

This sequence joins TRBV5-1 and TRBJ2-3; D is perhaps TRBD1 (5 bases). V dropped 4 bases and J dropped 3 bases, with 21 bases sitting between them. The germline CDR1 and CDR2 sequences are SGHRS and YFSETQ. This CDR3 comprises 17 residues. CDR3 residues: CASSPPGGRVVTDTQYF. Written as DNA, the CDR3 is TGCGCCAGCAGCCCGCCGGGCGGCAGGGTGGTAACAGATACGCAGTATTTT.

The rearrangement uses TRBV19 and TRBJ1-6; 8 bases are a match to TRBD1. The trim removed 6 bases at V and 5 bases at J, leaving 3 bases unmatched. This CDR3 spans 14 amino acids. The germline V gene encodes CDR1 LNHDA and CDR2 SQIVND (reference sequence). The CDR3 loop reads CASRDRGDNSPLHF. The CDR3 DNA reads as TGTGCCAGTAGAGACAGGGGCGATAATTCACCCCTCCACTTT.

A few counts support this clone. In DNA, the CDR3 is TGTGCCAGCAAATCGATGGACAGGGGGCGCGCCCAGCCCCAGCATTTT. Protein sequence: CASKSMDRGRAQPQHF. The chain joins TRBV2 to TRBJ1-5; 11 nucleotides match TRBD1. J was trimmed by 7 bases and V by 7 bases; bases with no gene match: 12. Per the germline V gene, CDR1 is SNHLY and CDR2 is FYNNEI. The CDR3 covers 16 residues.

This clone was seen more than once but under ten times. This chain uses TRBV19 with TRBJ1-4, with D unclear. Trimming left V 11 bases short and J 2 bases short, with 24 bases between. The CDR3 totals 17 residues. Germline values: CDR1 LNHDA, CDR2 SQIVND (reference sequence). CDR3 residues: CASKPLGGGWTNEKLFF. The CDR3 nucleotides read TGTGCCTCGAAGCCCTTAGGAGGAGGTTGGACTAATGAAAAACTGTTTTTT.

This clone was picked up one time. The genes are TRBV18 and TRBJ1-3; the match to TRBD1 covers 7 bases. With V trimmed by 6 bases and J by 1 base, 9 bases remained unmatched. In germline, CDR1 is KGHSH, CDR2 LQKENI. This CDR3 comprises 16 residues. The CDR3 region is CASSPTGPGSGNTIYF. The CDR3 DNA sequence: TGTGCCAGCTCCCCGACAGGGCCCGGTTCTGGAAACACCATATATTTT.

The chain employs TRBV2 and TRBJ2-1; perhaps TRBD2 as D (6 bases). The V gene's germline CDR1 is SNHLY and CDR2 FYNNEI. V was shortened by 2 bases and J by 0 bases, with 11 bases between the two germline ends. The CDR3 has 16 residues. The CDR3 DNA sequence: TGTGCCAGCAGTGAATCGGCGGGGAGCTCCTACAATGAGCAGTTCTTC. It specifies CASSESAGSSYNEQFF.

The chain is built from TRBV28 and TRBJ2-2, with 9 bases aligning to TRBD1. This CDR3 has 21 amino acids. Germline V CDR1 and CDR2: MDHEN, SYDVKM. The V gene end was trimmed by 8 bases and the J gene end by 0 bases; junction bases not matched to a gene: 22. The DNA for the CDR3 is TGTGCCAGCTCTGGGAGGACAGGGGCGTTCAGGCCTTTAGCGAACACCGGGGAGCTGTTTTTT. This codes for CASSGRTGAFRPLANTGELFF.